Described below is a single T cell receptor beta chain sequence and its context. The germline CDR1 and CDR2 sequences are SGHKS and YYEKEE (reference sequence). The CDR3 runs 13 residues. V lost 8 bases and J lost 2, with 14 bases in between. The data were obtained in a study of blood T cell repertoires in COVID-19. Study-wide context: Nucleic acid was either cDNA or gDNA, and it came from T cells, B-cell-depleted T cells, or PBMCs.

This table comes from immunoSEQ multiplex PCR, and its TCRdb copy is limited to in-frame clones, with some not included. The data hold 61,000 or so clones, with about 90% observed a single time. Sequencing was done on a sample of peripheral blood. This TCR was sampled from a woman older than 75 with active COVID-19. The chain couples TRBV5-5 to TRBJ2-7; D uncertain. CDR3 loop: CASESTVPYEQYF. CDR3 bases: TGTGCCAGTGAGTCAACTGTCCCCTACGAGCAGTACTTC.